The 14 T cell receptor beta chains below were found in one sample sequenced in a study of control samples from healthy donors and cancer patients. Method: immunoSEQ multiplex PCR; TCRdb's copy keeps in-frame clones and lacks some. The sample shows fewer than 200,000 clones, roughly 88% of them seen only once. The sequenced material came from blood. The origin of the receptors is a woman aged 25-40 years in good health.

This clone was detected a few times. J is TRBJ1-4 and V is TRBV3-1 (or the pseudogene TRBV3-2), with D unresolved. Trimming took off 1 base at V and 0 bases at J, with 9 bases between the two ends. The CDR3 totals 16 residues. Germline V CDR1 and CDR2: LGHDT, YNNKEL (reference sequence). Here the CDR3 reads CASSQGWAATNEKLFF. Here the CDR3 DNA reads TGTGCCAGCAGCCAAGGGTGGGCCGCAACTAATGAAAAACTGTTTTTT.

The chain joins TRBV4-2 to TRBJ2-7; no clear D. The germline CDR1 and CDR2 sequences are LGHNA and YNFKEQ. The CDR3 is made up of 13 amino acids. The V end was cut by 0 bases, the J end by 5 bases, with 8 bases between. In nucleotides, the CDR3 is TGTGCCAGCAGCCAAGAAGCGAGAAACGAGCAGTACTTC. Translation: CASSQEARNEQYF.

This sequence joins TRBV15 and TRBJ1-4; TRBD1 agrees at 7 bases. V lost 5 bases to trimming and J lost 5 bases; unmatched junction nucleotides: 8. The germline CDR1 and CDR2 sequences are LNHNV and YYDKDF (reference sequence). CDR3 size: 15 residues. The CDR3: CATSGMTGLNEKLFF. CDR3 bases: TGTGCCACCAGCGGAATGACAGGGTTGAATGAAAAACTGTTTTTT.

The CDR3 region has the DNA TGCGCCAGCAGCTCCGTCGGGACAGGCGACTACAATGAGCAGTTCTTC. Translation: CASSSVGTGDYNEQFF. V gene TRBV5-1 combines with J gene TRBJ2-1; 8 bases line up with TRBD1. The CDR3 spans 16 residues. The V gene end was trimmed by 3 bases and the J gene end by 3 bases; junction bases not matched to a gene: 8. Germline V gene data show CDR1 as SGHRS and CDR2 as YFSETQ.

The CDR3 loop is CASSFPDSYGYTF. CDR3 sequence (DNA): TGTGCCAGCAGCTTCCCGGATTCCTATGGCTACACCTTC. The chain employs TRBV7-9 and TRBJ1-2; D ambiguous. CDR3 length: 13 residues. The germline V gene has CDR1 SEHNR and CDR2 FQNEAQ (reference sequence). The V end lost 3 bases, the J end lost 4 bases, and 9 bases lay between the germline ends.

The chain carries TRBV29-1 and TRBJ1-2, with D uncertain. The germline CDR1 and CDR2 sequences are SQVTM and ANQGSEA. V was trimmed by 7 bases and J by 7 bases, leaving 16 bases between them. This CDR3 comprises 12 residues. In DNA, the CDR3 is TGCAGCGGGGTCAACGATAAGGGTGGCTACACCTTC. Translation: CSGVNDKGGYTF.

The CDR3 loop reads CASSQDWGMGINEQFF. For the CDR3, the DNA is TGCGCCAGCAGCCAAGATTGGGGGATGGGGATCAATGAGCAGTTCTTC. This chain joins TRBV4-1 and TRBJ2-1; D possibly uses TRBD1 or TRBD2 (5 bases each). V lost 0 bases to trimming and J lost 6 bases, with 15 bases between them. Per germline, CDR1 MGHRA and CDR2 YSYEKL. The CDR3 consists of 16 residues.

V gene TRBV4-2 combines with J gene TRBJ2-5, with D tentatively TRBD1 (6 bases). This CDR3 has 17 residues. Germline CDR1 LGHNA, CDR2 YNFKEQ. V was shortened by 0 bases and J by 4 bases, with 18 bases between the two germline ends. CDR3 coding DNA: TGTGCCAGCAGCCAAGATTTGGCGCGGGTCAGGGGAGAGACCCAGTACTTC. Its protein product is CASSQDLARVRGETQYF.

The chain has TRBV7-8 and TRBJ2-7, with D unclear. CDR1 SGHVS and CDR2 FQNEAQ come from the germline V gene. Trimming pared 1 base from V and 1 base from J, leaving 2 bases between. This CDR3 comprises 12 residues. CDR3 sequence reads: CASSLVSYEQYV. The CDR3 coding sequence is TGTGCCAGCAGCTTAGTGTCCTACGAGCAGTACGTC.

V and J are TRBV4-2 and TRBJ2-5; 9 nucleotides agree with TRBD1. Germline CDR1 is LGHNA and CDR2 is YNFKEQ. V was clipped by 4 bases and J by 2 bases; unmatched bases: 2. This CDR3 has 14 amino acids. This CDR3 is CASSLGQGQETQYF. The CDR3, as DNA: TGTGCCAGCAGCCTGGGACAGGGACAAGAGACCCAGTACTTC.

The V and J genes are TRBV12-3 or TRBV12-4 and TRBJ2-4, with D maybe TRBD2 (5 bases). Deletions cut 5 bases from V and 7 bases from J, with 12 bases between. CDR3 length: 13 amino acids. CDR3 sequence reads: CASSPSGFNIQYF. The CDR3 region has the DNA TGTGCCAGCAGTCCCAGCGGATTTAACATTCAGTACTTC.

This clone was detected only once. The chain is built from TRBV3-1 (or the pseudogene TRBV3-2) and TRBJ2-3; the D is unclear. This CDR3 comprises 16 residues. The V end was cut by 1 base, the J end by 3 bases, with 14 bases between. Germline CDR1 and CDR2: LGHDT and YNNKEL (reference sequence). The CDR3 nucleotides are TGTGCCAGCAGCCAAGCGGGCCCCGCTGGGACAGATACGCAGTATTTT. This encodes CASSQAGPAGTDTQYF.

The chain combines TRBV9 with TRBJ2-3, with TRBD2 identical over 11 bases. This CDR3 spans 16 amino acids. Germline-derived CDR1 and CDR2 are SGDLS and YYNGEE. J lost 3 bases, V lost 4 bases, and 7 bases had no gene match. CDR3 protein: CASSYTSGGVTDTQYF. The CDR3 DNA reads as TGTGCCAGCAGCTATACTAGCGGGGGAGTAACAGATACGCAGTATTTT.

This clone appeared once. The same CDR3 can be traced to other DNA sequences in this sample. The chain couples TRBV12-3 or TRBV12-4 to TRBJ1-2, with unresolved D. This CDR3 has 13 amino acids. V lost 5 bases and J lost 0, with 7 bases in between. The CDR3 sequence is CASSPRPNYGYTF. The CDR3 DNA follows: TGTGCCAGCAGTCCGAGACCTAACTATGGCTACACCTTC.